This T cell receptor (beta chain) was documented in a study of T cell responses to AZD1222 COVID-19 vaccine. Study-wide points: No day 14 peak samples; only post-peak repertoires were characterized. Of the AZD1222 recipients, only 5 to 7 were seropositive at baseline. Epitopes outside B.1.351 and B.1.1.7 mutated regions reportedly drew nearly half of spike TCRs.

Concerning this clone itself: Its antigen is unknown.

CDR1 is SGHTS and CDR2 is YDEGEE in the germline V gene. This CDR3 is built from 16 residues. V dropped 4 bases and J dropped 2 bases, with 16 bases sitting between them. TCRdb's copy holds only in-frame clones and misses some; the assay was immunoSEQ multiplex PCR. Of 100,000 to 130,000 clones listed, 70% to 90% are singletons. The sequences come from peripheral blood, collected 28 days after the second AZD1222 dose. The V and J genes are TRBV5-8 and TRBJ2-1; perhaps TRBD2 as D (6 bases). This sequence was found in an adult who received the AZD1222 COVID-19 vaccine. This chain's CDR3 is CASSQRAGWPYNEQFF. The CDR3 region has the DNA TGTGCCAGCAGCCAAAGGGCGGGGTGGCCCTACAATGAGCAGTTCTTC.